These 29 T cell receptor beta chains were all obtained from the same sample, sequenced in a study of T cell repertoires in cytomegalovirus infection (dated by TCRdb to about 2019). The data were produced on an Illumina HiSeq 1500. TCRdb passed the public sequencing reads through fastp at Q25 and MiXCR, retaining productive beta sequences. Entries that share a CDR3 protein sequence are merged under the most common genes and DNA. The sample includes 350,000 to 450,000 distinct CDR3 sequences, with approximately 18% observed a single time. The ten largest clones take up roughly 9% of the sample. Sequenced material: PBMCs. These receptors all stem from a human donor in good health (CMV status not recorded). Some clones in this sample may be carry-over from other donors' samples.

This clonotype was seen a handful of times. V is TRBV6-2 or TRBV6-3 and J is TRBJ2-1; D not resolved. The V end was cut by 6 bases, the J end by 0 bases, with 6 bases between. This CDR3 contains 13 residues. CDR1 and CDR2 (germline): MNHEY, SVGEGT. CDR3 nucleotides: TGTGCCAGCAGATGGAGCTCCTACAATGAGCAGTTCTTC. Translation gives CASRWSSYNEQFF.

The rearrangement uses TRBV5-1 and TRBJ2-3; TRBD2 matches at 8 bases. After removal of 1 base from V and 6 bases from J, the junction contained 7 bases not matched to a gene. The CDR3 loop spans 15 amino acids. Germline CDR1 SGHRS, CDR2 YFSETQ. Written as DNA, the CDR3 is TGCGCCAGCAGCTTGACCGGACTAGCTGCGGATACGCAGTATTTT. Translated, it gives CASSLTGLAADTQYF.

This clonotype has a count of ten or more. V gene TRBV4-1 combines with J gene TRBJ1-6; TRBD1 is a possible D gene (5 bases). Trimming cost V 3 bases and J 9 bases, with 12 bases left between them. Germline lookup yields CDR1 MGHRA and CDR2 YSYEKL. The CDR3 contains 14 residues. The CDR3 DNA is TGCGCCAGCAGCCACCAACCGGGGGGTTCACCCCTCCACTTT. It codes for CASSHQPGGSPLHF.

This clonotype was counted at least ten times. The chain is built from TRBV7-2 and TRBJ2-1; D is uncertain. V lost 6 bases, J lost 5 bases, and 11 bases lay in between. Germline V lookup: CDR1 SGHTA, CDR2 FQGNSA. The CDR3 totals 13 residues. CDR3: CASSISRDNEQFF. CDR3 nucleotide sequence: TGTGCCAGCAGTATTTCAAGAGACAATGAGCAGTTCTTC.

The gene calls are TRBV28 and TRBJ2-3, with 8 bases matching TRBD2. Trimming at V came to 8 bases and at J to 5 bases, leaving 12 bases not matched to a gene. This CDR3 region has 15 residues. Looked up from germline, CDR1 is MDHEN and CDR2 is SYDVKM. This CDR3 reads CASGGGGIGEDTQYF. CDR3 DNA sequence: TGTGCCAGCGGGGGCGGGGGGATTGGGGAAGATACGCAGTATTTT.

A word on this clonotype: Being one base from a much bigger clone, this may be a read error. The V gene is TRBV7-6, the J gene TRBJ1-1; 7 bases map to TRBD1. Germline trimming cut 7 bases from V and 4 bases from J; bases unmatched to any gene: 9. The CDR3 is made up of 14 amino acids. From germline, CDR1 is SGHVS and CDR2 FNYEAQ. CDR3 amino acids: CASTDRRRLTEAFF. For the CDR3, the DNA is TGTGCCAGCACGGACAGGAGGCGCCTCACTGAAGCTTTCTTT.

There are a few counts of this clonotype. The J gene is TRBJ2-1, the V gene TRBV20-1; the match to TRBD2 covers 14 bases. With 6 bases clipped from V and 0 bases from J, the junction kept 7 bases outside the gene matches. The germline V gene encodes CDR1 DFQATT and CDR2 SNEGSKA (reference sequence). There are 17 residues in the CDR3. CDR3 amino acids: CSAAGLAGAFSYNEQFF. CDR3 coding DNA: TGCAGTGCCGCGGGACTAGCGGGAGCGTTCTCCTACAATGAGCAGTTCTTC.

This clonotype was observed a few times. V gene TRBV12-3 or TRBV12-4 combines with J gene TRBJ2-1, with 8 positions matching TRBD2. The CDR3 is 14 amino acids. The V segment lost 5 bases and the J segment 8 bases; nucleotides outside the gene matches: 8. As DNA, the CDR3 is TGTGCCAGCAGTGGCGGGAGCGGGGGCGATGAGCAGTTCTTC. This codes for CASSGGSGGDEQFF.

The chain has TRBV20-1 and TRBJ2-7; 10 bases align to TRBD1. Trimming removed 3 bases from V and 4 bases from J; junction bases left unmatched: 3. CDR3 size: 13 residues. Germline V gives CDR1 DFQATT, CDR2 SNEGSKA (reference sequence). The CDR3 loop is CSARTGGEYEQYF. Here the CDR3 DNA reads TGCAGTGCTAGGACAGGGGGCGAATACGAGCAGTACTTC.

The chain couples TRBV11-2 to TRBJ2-3; TRBD1 aligns across 9 bases. Germline CDR1 is SGHAT and CDR2 is FQNNGV. The CDR3 is 15 residues long. Germline trimming cut 3 bases from V and 1 base from J; bases unmatched to any gene: 2. The CDR3 reads CASSFRDRGTDTQYF. The CDR3 coding sequence is TGTGCCAGCAGCTTTAGGGACAGGGGCACAGATACGCAGTATTTT.

Only a few counts were recorded for this clonotype. The chain couples TRBV12-3 or TRBV12-4 to TRBJ2-5, with D possibly matching TRBD1 (6 bases). V lost 4 bases and J lost 11, with 14 bases in between. The CDR3 spans 12 residues. The CDR3 region is CASSSAGQPQYF. In DNA form, the CDR3 reads TGTGCCAGCAGTTCAGCTGGACAGCCTCAGTACTTC.

About this clonotype itself: This may arise from a read error, as a much more abundant clone is one base away. No conserved phenylalanine or tryptophan is present at the end of the CDR3, so a read error is the likely explanation. The chain joins TRBV7-4 to TRBJ2-7; D uncertain. V dropped 6 bases and J dropped 2 bases, with 14 bases sitting between them. CDR1 and CDR2 from the germline V gene are SGHVT and SQSDAQ. This CDR3 comprises 14 residues. CDR3 loop: CASRPSEPPYEQYS. In DNA form, the CDR3 reads TGTGCCAGCAGACCCAGCGAGCCCCCCTACGAGCAGTACTCC.

J is TRBJ2-1 and V is TRBV6-2 or TRBV6-3; 8 bases are shared with TRBD2. Germline V gene sequence: CDR1 MNHEY, CDR2 SVGEGT. After removal of 6 bases from V and 0 bases from J, the junction contained 4 bases not matched to a gene. This CDR3 has 15 amino acids. CDR3 region: CASRGSGGSYNEQFF. Written as DNA, the CDR3 is TGTGCCAGCAGGGGGAGCGGGGGCTCCTACAATGAGCAGTTCTTC.

This clonotype was detected only a few times. The V call is TRBV20-1, the J call TRBJ1-6; D gene ambiguous. The CDR3 totals 17 residues. Trimming cost V 0 bases and J 9 bases, with 21 bases left between them. In germline, CDR1 is DFQATT, CDR2 SNEGSKA (reference sequence). The CDR3 here is CSARDPLETGWGSPLHF. CDR3 bases: TGCAGTGCTAGAGATCCGCTCGAGACGGGTTGGGGTTCACCCCTCCACTTT.

This clonotype came up many times. This chain uses TRBV4-1 with TRBJ1-2, with no clear D. V lost 1 base and J lost 4, with 7 bases in between. The CDR3 is 13 residues long. Looked up from germline, CDR1 is MGHRA and CDR2 is YSYEKL. This CDR3 reads CASSQVSGYGYTF. The CDR3 coding sequence is TGCGCCAGCAGCCAAGTCTCGGGCTATGGCTACACCTTC.

This clonotype was seen repeatedly, ten times or more. The chain joins TRBV12-3 or TRBV12-4 to TRBJ1-6, with unresolved D. The CDR3 is 17 amino acids. The V end lost 1 base, the J end lost 2 bases, and 12 bases lay between the germline ends. The CDR3 DNA reads as TGTGCCAGCAGTTTAGATGGAGGCCGAGCCTATAATTCACCCCTCCACTTT. Translated, it gives CASSLDGGRAYNSPLHF.

This clonotype was found many times. This sequence joins TRBV7-2 and TRBJ2-7; 9 nucleotides agree with TRBD2. This CDR3 region has 17 residues. CDR1 and CDR2 from the germline V gene are SGHTA and FQGNSA. J gave up 2 bases and V 5 bases, and 13 bases lay outside the gene matches. Here the CDR3 reads CASSPDGLTSGAYEQYF. The CDR3 bases are TGTGCCAGCAGCCCGGACGGACTGACTAGCGGCGCCTACGAGCAGTACTTC.

This clonotype was seen only a few times. This rearrangement joins TRBV19 to TRBJ2-1; no definite D call. V was pared by 5 bases and J by 3 bases, with 11 bases between. The CDR3 consists of 14 residues. The V gene's germline CDR1 is LNHDA and CDR2 SQIVND (reference sequence). For the CDR3, the DNA is TGTGCCAGTAGTCGGTTTGGCAGCTACAATGAGCAGTTCTTC. It specifies CASSRFGSYNEQFF.

This clonotype was seen a single time. V gene TRBV7-2 combines with J gene TRBJ2-7; D is possibly TRBD1 (6 bases). The germline V gene encodes CDR1 SGHTA and CDR2 FQGNSA. This CDR3 has 13 amino acids. V was clipped by 5 bases and J by 3 bases, with 11 bases between them. The CDR3 protein is CASSRRGIYEQYF. The CDR3 DNA sequence: TGTGCCAGCAGCCGCAGGGGAATCTACGAGCAGTACTTC. Together with reference TRBV7-2 and TRBJ2-7, the CDR3 gives the full variable domain: GAGVSQSPSNKVTEKGKDVELRCDPISGHTALYWYRQSLGQGLEFLIYFQGNSAPDKSGLPSDRFSAERTGGSVSTLTIQRTQQEDSAVYLCASSRRGIYEQYFGPGTRLTVT.

This clonotype was counted many times. V and J are TRBV7-2 and TRBJ2-1, with 10 nucleotides matching TRBD2. The V gene's germline CDR1 is SGHTA and CDR2 FQGNSA. There are 16 residues in the CDR3. V trimming: 1 base; J trimming: 8 bases; junction bases outside the gene matches: 8. The CDR3 DNA reads as TGTGCCAGCAGCTTAGAAGCTAGCGGGGGCAGGTATGAGCAGTTCTTC. Translating it yields CASSLEASGGRYEQFF.

This clonotype occurred many times. The V and J genes are TRBV12-3 or TRBV12-4 and TRBJ1-1; D is undetermined. The CDR3 loop spans 14 amino acids. V dropped 3 bases and J dropped 1 base, with 9 bases sitting between them. The CDR3 here is CASSFSRTNTEAFF. For the CDR3, the DNA is TGTGCCAGCAGTTTTAGCCGGACGAACACTGAAGCTTTCTTT.

This chain joins TRBV14 and TRBJ2-2; D gene uncertain. The CDR3 length is 13 residues. CDR1 is SGHDN, CDR2 FVKESK, per germline. The germline V and J ends were trimmed by 2 bases and 9 bases, with 10 bases remaining between them. CDR3 in DNA: TGTGCCAGCAGCCAACTCTCGGATCGGGAGCTGTTTTTT. This sequence encodes CASSQLSDRELFF.

V gene TRBV2 combines with J gene TRBJ1-1, with 7 nucleotides matching TRBD1. CDR1 SNHLY and CDR2 FYNNEI come from the germline V gene. V dropped 5 bases and J dropped 2; count of bases not matched to a gene: 8. This CDR3 has 15 amino acids. The CDR3 DNA follows: TGTGCCAGCAGTTCCGACAGGGCGGGCAACACTGAAGCTTTCTTT. It translates to CASSSDRAGNTEAFF.

J is TRBJ2-2 and V is TRBV6-5; the match to TRBD1 covers 7 bases. The CDR3 totals 15 residues. Trimming cost V 0 bases and J 6 bases; bases outside gene matches: 4. The germline V gene has CDR1 MNHEY and CDR2 SVGAGI. The DNA for the CDR3 is TGTGCCAGCAGTTACTCCGACAGGGTGGCCGGGGAGCTGTTTTTT. Protein product: CASSYSDRVAGELFF.

This clonotype has only a few counts. The chain couples TRBV4-1 to TRBJ2-3; 7 bases agree with TRBD1. CDR1 and CDR2 from the germline V gene are MGHRA and YSYEKL. This CDR3 has 16 residues. The V gene end was trimmed by 2 bases and the J gene end by 6 bases; junction bases not matched to a gene: 11. The CDR3 sequence is CASSQNRGGTVDTQYF. The DNA of the CDR3 is TGCGCCAGCAGCCAAAACAGGGGTGGTACGGTGGATACGCAGTATTTT.

CDR3 coding DNA: TGCAGCGTTGTAGCGGTTCAGCCGGGCGAGCAGTTCTTC. Amino acid sequence: CSVVAVQPGEQFF. The rearrangement links TRBV29-1 to TRBJ2-1, with D perhaps matching TRBD2 (6 bases). Germline V gene sequence: CDR1 SQVTM, CDR2 ANQGSEA. With 4 bases removed from V and 10 bases from J, the gap between germline ends came to 17 bases. The CDR3 runs 13 residues.

V gene TRBV2 combines with J gene TRBJ1-6, with TRBD1 identical over 9 bases. This CDR3 is 16 amino acids long. Germline V gene data show CDR1 as SNHLY and CDR2 as FYNNEI. V dropped 1 base and J dropped 10; count of bases not matched to a gene: 8. This chain's CDR3 is CASSEVGDRVGSPLHF. CDR3 coding DNA: TGTGCCAGCAGTGAAGTTGGGGACAGGGTAGGCTCACCCCTCCACTTT.

In this sample, this clonotype turned up a few times. The chain has TRBV2 and TRBJ1-6; D is uncertain. Trimming left V 8 bases short and J 1 base short, with 12 bases between. The CDR3 runs to 15 residues. The V gene's germline CDR1 is SNHLY and CDR2 FYNNEI. The CDR3 protein is CASLLTESYNSPLHF. Here the CDR3 DNA reads TGTGCCAGCCTGCTTACGGAGTCCTATAATTCACCCCTCCACTTT.

This chain connects TRBV2 to TRBJ1-2; the D gene is possibly TRBD1 (6 bases). Germline lookup yields CDR1 SNHLY and CDR2 FYNNEI. The CDR3 loop spans 12 amino acids. Trimming removed 6 bases at V and 12 bases at J, with 17 bases between. This chain's CDR3 is CASRVGGGLDTF. The CDR3 DNA reads TGTGCCAGCAGAGTGGGGGGGGGCCTGGACACCTTC.